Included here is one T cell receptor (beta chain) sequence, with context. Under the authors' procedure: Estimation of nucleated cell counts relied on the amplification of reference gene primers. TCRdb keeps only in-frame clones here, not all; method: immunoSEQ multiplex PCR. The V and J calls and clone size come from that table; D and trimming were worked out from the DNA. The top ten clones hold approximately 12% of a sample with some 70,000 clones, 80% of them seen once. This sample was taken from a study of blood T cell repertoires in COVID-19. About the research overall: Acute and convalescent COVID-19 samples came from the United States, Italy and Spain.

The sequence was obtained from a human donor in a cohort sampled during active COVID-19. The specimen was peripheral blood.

The CDR3 sequence is CASSGYLKHTDTQYF. Written as DNA, the CDR3 is TGTGCCAGCAGTGGGTACCTTAAACACACAGATACGCAGTATTTT. The chain has TRBV2 and TRBJ2-3, with D unresolved. Germline CDR1 SNHLY, CDR2 FYNNEI. The CDR3 totals 15 residues. V gave up 4 bases and J gave up 2 bases, with 13 bases separating them.